This T cell receptor (beta chain) came from a study of cytomegalovirus exposure and HLA in healthy donors. Study as a whole: The 120 validation repertoires and the approximately 670 first-cohort repertoires shared a platform, a later analysis reported. Study-level findings and limits: Subsequent analysis showed first-cohort TCR clusters tending to co-occur in some 120 validation repertoires.

J was trimmed by 9 bases and V by 2 bases; bases with no gene match: 9. Germline V lookup: CDR1 SGHAT, CDR2 FQNNGV. The CDR3 is 14 residues long. TCRdb keeps only in-frame clones here, not all; method: immunoSEQ multiplex PCR. The sample yields around 70,000 clones, around 94% seen once. On this clone: Its cognate antigen is unknown.

The sequence was obtained from a woman between 18 and 29 years old in good health and CMV-seropositive. V usage is TRBV11-2 and J usage is TRBJ2-5, with TRBD2 identical over 7 bases. The sequenced sample consisted of PBMCs. The CDR3 region is CASSLLAVGRAQYF. The CDR3 DNA reads TGTGCCAGCAGCTTACTAGCGGTAGGGAGAGCCCAGTACTTC.